This T cell receptor (beta chain) was identified during a study of shared clonotypes between healthy human individuals. At the level of the study: Each donor had three CD4 naive, three CD4 memory, two CD8 naive and one CD8 memory plate.

TCRdb keeps only in-frame clones here, not all; method: immunoSEQ multiplex PCR. Of about 590,000 clones listed, 95% to 96% are singletons. Naive CD8 cells lacked CD45RO, underwent positive selection for CCR7 and left out terminally differentiated effector memory CD45RA+ cells. Trimming took 0 bases from V and 4 from J, leaving 2 bases between them. The CDR3 extends over 12 amino acids. The germline gives CDR1 SGDLS, CDR2 YYNGEE. The sequenced sample was naive CD8+ T cells sorted from blood. The source is a woman in her 30s in good health. The J gene is TRBJ1-5, the V gene TRBV9; no firm D call. The CDR3 DNA reads as TGTGCCAGCAGCGTAGGAAATCAGCCCCAGCATTTT. Its translation: CASSVGNQPQHF.